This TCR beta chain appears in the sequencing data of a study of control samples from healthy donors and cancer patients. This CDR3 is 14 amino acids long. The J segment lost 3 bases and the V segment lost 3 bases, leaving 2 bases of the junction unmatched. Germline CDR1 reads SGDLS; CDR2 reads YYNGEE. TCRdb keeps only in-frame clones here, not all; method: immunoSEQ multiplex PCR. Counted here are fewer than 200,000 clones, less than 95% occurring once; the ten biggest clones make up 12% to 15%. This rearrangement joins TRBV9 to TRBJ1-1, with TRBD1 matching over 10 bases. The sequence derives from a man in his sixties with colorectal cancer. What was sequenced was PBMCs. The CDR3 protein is CASSATGGYTEAFF. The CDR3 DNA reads TGTGCCAGCAGCGCGACAGGGGGCTACACTGAAGCTTTCTTT.